This TCR beta chain originates from a study of blood T cell repertoires in COVID-19. Background on the study: PBMCs, B-cell-depleted T cells, or T cells provided the cDNA or gDNA that made up the material.

Here immunoSEQ multiplex PCR was the method, and the copy in TCRdb shows in-frame clones only, minus some. The table lists some 300,000 clones, 90% of them singletons. This sequence originates from a woman aged 40-49 years with COVID-19, enrolled during active disease. Sequencing was done on a sample of peripheral blood.

The CDR3: CASGGTGEREQYF. CDR3 in DNA: TGTGCTAGTGGTGGGACAGGGGAACGCGAGCAGTACTTC. V and J are TRBV12-5 and TRBJ2-7; TRBD1 matches at 10 bases. Unmatched junction bases numbered 4, after V lost 5 bases and J lost 6 bases. Germline V gene data show CDR1 as LGHNT and CDR2 as FRNRAP. CDR3 length: 13 amino acids.